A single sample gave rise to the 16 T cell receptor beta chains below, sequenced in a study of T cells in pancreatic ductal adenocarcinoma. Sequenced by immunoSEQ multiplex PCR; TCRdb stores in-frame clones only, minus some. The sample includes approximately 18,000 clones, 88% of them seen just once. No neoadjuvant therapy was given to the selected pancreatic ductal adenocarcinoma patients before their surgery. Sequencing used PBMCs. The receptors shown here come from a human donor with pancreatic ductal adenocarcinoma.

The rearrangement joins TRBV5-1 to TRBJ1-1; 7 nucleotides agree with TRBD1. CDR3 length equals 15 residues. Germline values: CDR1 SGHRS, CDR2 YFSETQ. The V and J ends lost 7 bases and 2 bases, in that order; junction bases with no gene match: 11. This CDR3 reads CASGDLGTANTEAFF. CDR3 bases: TGCGCCAGCGGCGATCTAGGGACAGCTAACACTGAAGCTTTCTTT.

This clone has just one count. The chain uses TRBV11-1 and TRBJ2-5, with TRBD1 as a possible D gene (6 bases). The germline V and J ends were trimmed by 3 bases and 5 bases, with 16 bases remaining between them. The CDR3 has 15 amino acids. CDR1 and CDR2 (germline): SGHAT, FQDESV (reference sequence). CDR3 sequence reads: CASSFWGPMGETQYF. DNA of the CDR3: TGTGCCAGCAGCTTTTGGGGGCCAATGGGGGAGACCCAGTACTTC.

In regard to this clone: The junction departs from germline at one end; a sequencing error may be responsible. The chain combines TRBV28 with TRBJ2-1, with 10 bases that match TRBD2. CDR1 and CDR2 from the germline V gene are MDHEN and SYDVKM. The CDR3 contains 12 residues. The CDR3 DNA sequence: TGTGCCAGCACCCCGGGAGCGGGGGGGCGGCTCTTC. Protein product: CASTPGAGGRLF. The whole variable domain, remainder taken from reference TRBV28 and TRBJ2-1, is DVKVTQSSRYLVKRTGEKVFLECVQDMDHENMFWYRQDPGLGLRLIYFSYDVKMKEKGDIPEGYSVSREKKERFSLILESASTNQTSMYLCASTPGAGGRLFGPGTRLTVL.

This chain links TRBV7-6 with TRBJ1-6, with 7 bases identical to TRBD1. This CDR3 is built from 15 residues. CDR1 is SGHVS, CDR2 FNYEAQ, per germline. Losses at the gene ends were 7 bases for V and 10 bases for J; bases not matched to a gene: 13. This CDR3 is CASTSSGQFGSPLHF. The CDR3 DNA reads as TGTGCCAGCACCTCATCGGGACAGTTCGGGTCACCCCTCCACTTT.

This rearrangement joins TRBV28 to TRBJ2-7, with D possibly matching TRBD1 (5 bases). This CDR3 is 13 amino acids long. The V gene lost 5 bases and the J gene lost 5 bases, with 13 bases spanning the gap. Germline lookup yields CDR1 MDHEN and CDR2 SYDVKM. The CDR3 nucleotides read TGTGCCAGCAGTCTTCAGGGTGTCCACGAGCAGTACTTC. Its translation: CASSLQGVHEQYF.

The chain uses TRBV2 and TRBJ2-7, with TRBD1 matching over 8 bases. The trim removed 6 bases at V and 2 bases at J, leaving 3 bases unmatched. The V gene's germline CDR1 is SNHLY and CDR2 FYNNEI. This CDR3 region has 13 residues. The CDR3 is CASRQDRAYEQYF. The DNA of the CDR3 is TGTGCCAGCAGACAGGACAGGGCCTACGAGCAGTACTTC.

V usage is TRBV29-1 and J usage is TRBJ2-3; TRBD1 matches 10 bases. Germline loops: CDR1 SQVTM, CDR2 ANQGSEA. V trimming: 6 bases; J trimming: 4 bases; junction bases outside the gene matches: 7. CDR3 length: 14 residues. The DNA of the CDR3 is TGCAGCGTAGGGACAGGGGCCATTGCAGATACGCAGTATTTT. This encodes CSVGTGAIADTQYF.

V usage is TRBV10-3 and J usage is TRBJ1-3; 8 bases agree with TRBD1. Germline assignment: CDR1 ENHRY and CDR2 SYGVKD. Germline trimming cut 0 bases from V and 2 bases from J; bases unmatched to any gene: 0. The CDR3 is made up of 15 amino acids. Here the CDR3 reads CAISESDRAGNTIYF. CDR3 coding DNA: TGTGCCATCAGTGAGTCGGACAGGGCTGGAAACACCATATATTTT.

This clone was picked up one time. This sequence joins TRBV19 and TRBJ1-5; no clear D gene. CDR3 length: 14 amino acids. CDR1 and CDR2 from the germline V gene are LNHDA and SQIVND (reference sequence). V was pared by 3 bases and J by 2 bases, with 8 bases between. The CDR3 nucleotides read TGTGCCAGTAGTATTGGGCAGGGCAATCAGCCCCAGCATTTT. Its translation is CASSIGQGNQPQHF.

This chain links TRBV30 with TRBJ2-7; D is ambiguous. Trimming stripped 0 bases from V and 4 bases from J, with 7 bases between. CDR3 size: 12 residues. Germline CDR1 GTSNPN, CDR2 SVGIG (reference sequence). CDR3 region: CAWSVSNYEQYF. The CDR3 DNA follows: TGTGCCTGGAGTGTCTCTAATTACGAGCAGTACTTC. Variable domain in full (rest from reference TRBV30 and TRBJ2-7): SQTIHQWPATLVQPVGSPLSLECTVEGTSNPNLYWYRQAAGRGLQLLFYSVGIGQISSEVPQNLSASRPQDRQFILSSKKLLLSDSGFYLCAWSVSNYEQYFGPGTRLTVT.

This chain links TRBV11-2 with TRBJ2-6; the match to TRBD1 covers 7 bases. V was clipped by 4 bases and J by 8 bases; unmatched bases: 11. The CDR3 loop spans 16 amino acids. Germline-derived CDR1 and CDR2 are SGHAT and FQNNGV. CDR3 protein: CASSSVRDSSTNVLTF. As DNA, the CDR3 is TGTGCCAGCAGCTCAGTCCGGGACAGCTCGACCAACGTCCTGACTTTC.

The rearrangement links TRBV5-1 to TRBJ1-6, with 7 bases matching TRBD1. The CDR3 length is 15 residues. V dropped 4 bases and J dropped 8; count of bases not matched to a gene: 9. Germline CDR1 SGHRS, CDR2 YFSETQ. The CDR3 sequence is CASSPSGTVDSPLHF. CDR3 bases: TGCGCCAGCAGCCCGTCCGGGACAGTGGATTCACCCCTCCACTTT. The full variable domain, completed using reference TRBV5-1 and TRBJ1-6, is KAGVTQTPRYLIKTRGQQVTLSCSPISGHRSVSWYQQTPGQGLQFLFEYFSETQRNKGNFPGRFSGRQFSNSRSEMNVSTLELGDSALYLCASSPSGTVDSPLHFGNGTRLTVT.

The CDR3: CAWRRDRPLGYTF. In nucleotides, the CDR3 is TGTGCCTGGCGCCGGGACAGACCTCTGGGCTACACCTTC. The chain recombines TRBV30 with TRBJ1-2, with 7 bases matching TRBD1. The J segment lost 8 bases and the V segment lost 5 bases, leaving 11 bases of the junction unmatched. The CDR3 extends over 13 amino acids. Germline lookup yields CDR1 GTSNPN and CDR2 SVGIG (reference sequence).

The CDR3 DNA reads TGTGCCAGTAGTATTGGAAGCGGGGGGGCCATGTACGAGCAGTACTTC. This sequence encodes CASSIGSGGAMYEQYF. The chain links TRBV19 to TRBJ2-7; TRBD2 matches at 10 bases. CDR1 and CDR2 from the germline V gene are LNHDA and SQIVND (reference sequence). The CDR3 extends over 16 amino acids. The junction had 9 bases not matched to a gene; V was cut back by 3 bases and J by 4 bases. Using reference TRBV19 and TRBJ2-7 for the parts outside the CDR3, the full variable domain is DGGITQSPKYLFRKEGQNVTLSCEQNLNHDAMYWYRQDPGQGLRLIYYSQIVNDFQKGDIAEGYSVSREKKESFPLTVTSAQKNPTAFYLCASSIGSGGAMYEQYFGPGTRLTVT.

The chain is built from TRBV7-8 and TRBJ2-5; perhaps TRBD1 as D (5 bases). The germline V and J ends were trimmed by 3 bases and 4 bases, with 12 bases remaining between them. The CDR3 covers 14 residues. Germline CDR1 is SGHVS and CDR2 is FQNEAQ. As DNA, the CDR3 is TGTGCCAGCAGCTTTCAGGGCTTTGGAGAGACCCAGTACTTC. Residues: CASSFQGFGETQYF.

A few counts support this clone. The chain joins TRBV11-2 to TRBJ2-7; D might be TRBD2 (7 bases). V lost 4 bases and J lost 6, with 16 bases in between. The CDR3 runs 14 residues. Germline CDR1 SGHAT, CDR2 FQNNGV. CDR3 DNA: TGTGCCAGCAGCTCGCCGCGGGGGCCTACCGAGCAGTACTTC. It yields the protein CASSSPRGPTEQYF.